The 31 T cell receptor beta chains given below trace back to one sample, sequenced in a study of T cells in Graves' hyperthyroidism and ophthalmopathy. TCR beta CDR3 regions were amplified from RNA. Researchers ran a first-round RT-PCR on the TCR CDR3 using the HTBI primer set. TCRdb called the multiplex PCR reads again in MiXCR, with one record for every CDR3 protein. The sample contains hundreds of thousands of distinct CDR3 sequences, about a fifth of which appear only once. The material sequenced was blood. These receptors were collected from a man younger than 40 with Graves' ophthalmopathy.

This clonotype was seen just once. This rearrangement joins TRBV27 to TRBJ2-7, with 13 positions matching TRBD2. Unmatched junction bases numbered 7, after V lost 5 bases and J lost 3 bases. Germline V lookup: CDR1 MNHEY, CDR2 SMNVEV (reference sequence). This CDR3 has 16 amino acids. The CDR3 nucleotides read TGTGCCAGCAGTCCCGGGACTAGCGGGAAAGGCTACGAGCAGTACTTC. Translation gives CASSPGTSGKGYEQYF.

This clonotype was detected many times. This rearrangement joins TRBV7-2 to TRBJ2-7; weak D call: TRBD2 (6 bases). This CDR3 is 12 amino acids long. Trimming removed 5 bases from V and 6 bases from J, with 11 bases in between. Germline V gene data show CDR1 as SGHTA and CDR2 as FQGNSA. CDR3 loop: CASSVEGREQYF. In DNA form, the CDR3 reads TGTGCCAGCAGCGTGGAGGGACGCGAGCAGTACTTC.

This clonotype has only a few counts. This chain uses TRBV18 with TRBJ2-1; possible D gene TRBD2, 5 bases. The V and J ends lost 7 bases and 7 bases respectively, with 17 bases between them. The CDR3 consists of 14 residues. CDR1 and CDR2 from the germline V gene are KGHSH and LQKENI. The CDR3 loop is CASYGLSPGNEQFF. CDR3 nucleotides: TGTGCCAGCTACGGACTCTCCCCGGGAAATGAGCAGTTCTTC.

This clonotype was found a few times. The chain combines TRBV5-5 with TRBJ2-7; D is possibly TRBD1 or TRBD2 (5 bases each). Per germline, CDR1 SGHKS and CDR2 YYEKEE (reference sequence). The CDR3 has 14 amino acids. Trimming left V 1 base short and J 7 bases short, with 15 bases between. In nucleotides, the CDR3 is TGTGCCAGCAGCTTGTCCCAGGGAGCTTGGGAGCAGTACTTC. It encodes CASSLSQGAWEQYF.

V usage is TRBV2 and J usage is TRBJ1-1; tentatively, D is TRBD1 (5 bases). The V end lost 3 bases, the J end lost 4 bases, and 9 bases lay between the germline ends. This CDR3 contains 13 residues. Germline lookup yields CDR1 SNHLY and CDR2 FYNNEI. The CDR3 DNA sequence: TGTGCCAGCAGTGATAGGGGTCTCACTGAAGCTTTCTTT. Its protein product is CASSDRGLTEAFF. Complete variable domain (other parts from reference TRBV2 and TRBJ1-1): EPEVTQTPSHQVTQMGQEVILRCVPISNHLYFYWYRQILGQKVEFLVSFYNNEISEKSEIFDDQFSVERPDGSNFTLKIRSTKLEDSAMYFCASSDRGLTEAFFGQGTRLTVV.

V is TRBV29-1 and J is TRBJ1-2; D is perhaps TRBD1 (6 bases). V was shortened by 2 bases and J by 6 bases, with 7 bases between the two germline ends. This CDR3 has 11 residues. Looked up from germline, CDR1 is SQVTM and CDR2 is ANQGSEA. CDR3 residues: CSVETGNGYTF. The CDR3 DNA follows: TGCAGCGTTGAAACAGGGAATGGCTACACCTTC.

Remarks on this clonotype: The germline gene is not matched at one end of the junction; a read error may be the cause. The chain uses TRBV5-1 and TRBJ1-1; no definite D call. Per germline, CDR1 SGHRS and CDR2 YFSETQ. There are 14 residues in the CDR3. The CDR3 protein is CDSSPTAGSTEAFF. For the CDR3, the DNA is TGCGACAGCAGCCCTACGGCAGGTAGCACTGAAGCTTTCTTT. Complete variable domain (other parts from reference TRBV5-1 and TRBJ1-1): KAGVTQTPRYLIKTRGQQVTLSCSPISGHRSVSWYQQTPGQGLQFLFEYFSETQRNKGNFPGRFSGRQFSNSRSEMNVSTLELGDSALYLCDSSPTAGSTEAFFGQGTRLTVV.

V usage is TRBV10-3 and J usage is TRBJ2-5; D ambiguous. The V gene's germline CDR1 is ENHRY and CDR2 SYGVKD. V was pared by 2 bases and J by 5 bases, with 6 bases between. This CDR3 has 12 residues. The CDR3 protein is CAISEPGETQYF. The DNA of the CDR3 is TGTGCCATCAGTGAGCCTGGGGAGACCCAGTACTTC.

The chain links TRBV28 to TRBJ2-7; D is unclear. The CDR3 totals 13 residues. V was shortened by 3 bases and J by 0 bases, with 6 bases between the two germline ends. Germline loops: CDR1 MDHEN, CDR2 SYDVKM. Here the CDR3 reads CASSFVSSYEQYF. Here the CDR3 DNA reads TGTGCCAGCAGTTTCGTGAGCTCCTACGAGCAGTACTTC.

A few counts support this clonotype. The rearrangement uses TRBV27 and TRBJ2-3; the match to TRBD2 covers 13 bases. Germline CDR1 reads MNHEY; CDR2 reads SMNVEV (reference sequence). V shed 1 base, J shed 0 bases, and the junction held 1 base outside the gene matches. The CDR3 contains 17 residues. The CDR3 DNA follows: TGTGCCAGCAGTTTATTGGGACTAGCGGGGAGCACAGATACGCAGTATTTT. Translation: CASSLLGLAGSTDTQYF.

Here the CDR3 DNA reads TGTGCCAGCAGCCCACGGGCCGGGACAGGGGGCGGACGGGCCTATGGCTACACCTTC. Translating it yields CASSPRAGTGGGRAYGYTF. This chain links TRBV7-8 with TRBJ1-2, with 12 bases matching TRBD1. Germline CDR1 reads SGHVS; CDR2 reads FQNEAQ. The CDR3 length is 19 residues. V shed 5 bases, J shed 4 bases, and the junction held 17 bases outside the gene matches.

This clonotype was recorded a few times. The chain carries TRBV6-1 and TRBJ2-1; 7 bases agree with TRBD2. The germline V gene encodes CDR1 MNHNS and CDR2 SASEGT. V lost 5 bases to trimming and J lost 6 bases; unmatched junction nucleotides: 13. The CDR3 contains 16 residues. The CDR3 sequence is CASSLKWEGVGNEQFF. The CDR3 region has the DNA TGTGCCAGCAGTCTAAAATGGGAGGGAGTTGGCAATGAGCAGTTCTTC.

This sequence joins TRBV7-3 and TRBJ2-2, with D hard to call. Per the germline V gene, CDR1 is SGHTA and CDR2 is FQGTGA. Trimming removed 1 base from V and 4 bases from J, with 7 bases in between. The CDR3 has 14 residues. CDR3 region: CASSLKVTTGELFF. CDR3 DNA: TGTGCCAGCAGCTTAAAGGTTACCACCGGGGAGCTGTTTTTT.

The V and J genes are TRBV6-4 and TRBJ1-5; no clear D. Germline CDR1 reads MRHNA; CDR2 reads SNTAGT. Trimming removed 3 bases at V and 3 bases at J, with 12 bases between. The CDR3 is made up of 15 amino acids. The chain's CDR3 is CASSEARAPNQPQHF. The DNA for the CDR3 is TGTGCCAGCAGTGAGGCCCGGGCCCCCAATCAGCCCCAGCATTTT.

This rearrangement joins TRBV20-1 to TRBJ2-1, with D possibly TRBD2 on 5 matching bases. There are 15 residues in the CDR3. Trimming removed 3 bases at V and 0 bases at J, with 12 bases between. Germline-derived CDR1 and CDR2 are DFQATT and SNEGSKA (reference sequence). As DNA, the CDR3 is TGCAGTGCTAGTCGAGCGGATAGCTCCTACAATGAGCAGTTCTTC. Its translation: CSASRADSSYNEQFF.

There are many counts of this clonotype. This sequence joins TRBV28 and TRBJ1-5; the D is unclear. Trimming shortened V by 7 bases and J by 0 bases, and 10 bases separated the two germline ends. The CDR3 totals 14 residues. The germline CDR1 and CDR2 sequences are MDHEN and SYDVKM. Written as DNA, the CDR3 is TGTGCCAGCAACGTTGTCCCTAGCAATCAGCCCCAGCATTTT. This sequence encodes CASNVVPSNQPQHF.

The chain is built from TRBV5-1 and TRBJ2-3; D is possibly TRBD1 (6 bases). CDR1 and CDR2 (germline): SGHRS, YFSETQ. This CDR3 region has 16 residues. V lost 4 bases and J lost 2, with 17 bases in between. The CDR3 sequence is CASSRDTGPFTDTQYF. The CDR3 DNA is TGCGCCAGCAGCCGGGATACAGGGCCTTTCACAGATACGCAGTATTTT.

Points on this clonotype: The conserved closing phenylalanine or tryptophan is absent in this CDR3, likely reflecting a read error. The CDR3 nucleotides read TGTGCCACCATGGCAGTTAGCGGGGTTTACAATGAGCAGTTCCTC. Its protein is CATMAVSGVYNEQFL. V is TRBV6-1 and J is TRBJ2-1; 8 positions agree with TRBD2. The germline V gene encodes CDR1 MNHNS and CDR2 SASEGT. Trimming took 10 bases from V and 4 from J; bases not matched to a gene: 12. This CDR3 has 15 amino acids.

V usage is TRBV28 and J usage is TRBJ2-7; 9 bases match TRBD1. The CDR3 is 15 amino acids. The J segment lost 3 bases and the V segment lost 6 bases, leaving 9 bases of the junction unmatched. In germline, CDR1 is MDHEN, CDR2 SYDVKM. The CDR3 loop is CASRPPGTGSYEQYF. CDR3 nucleotide sequence: TGTGCCAGCAGACCCCCAGGGACAGGGAGCTACGAGCAGTACTTC.

In this sample, this clonotype turned up once. The chain couples TRBV7-3 to TRBJ2-1; the D is unclear. V lost 0 bases and J lost 5, with 5 bases in between. This CDR3 is built from 13 residues. Germline V gene sequence: CDR1 SGHTA, CDR2 FQGTGA. The CDR3 DNA sequence: TGTGCCAGCAGCTTAACTCTTAACAATGAGCAGTTCTTC. Residues: CASSLTLNNEQFF.

The chain joins TRBV6-1 to TRBJ2-7; 9 bases agree with TRBD2. This CDR3 comprises 19 residues. CDR1 MNHNS and CDR2 SASEGT come from the germline V gene. Losses at the gene ends were 0 bases for V and 0 bases for J; bases not matched to a gene: 12. CDR3 DNA: TGTGCCAGCAGTGAAGCGCTTCGGTCTAGCGGGAAAAGCTCCTACGAGCAGTACTTC. Protein product: CASSEALRSSGKSSYEQYF.

This clonotype was seen ten or more times. The rearrangement uses TRBV12-3 or TRBV12-4 and TRBJ2-3; possibly TRBD2 for D (5 bases). The ends were cut back, 2 bases at V and 4 bases at J, with 7 bases in the middle. The CDR3 consists of 13 residues. The CDR3 DNA is TGTGCCAGCAGTTTACTCGGGGCAGATACGCAGTATTTT. Translating gives CASSLLGADTQYF.

The chain carries TRBV20-1 and TRBJ1-2, with D unclear. Trimming took 5 bases from V and 2 from J, leaving 12 bases between them. The CDR3 length is 13 residues. The V gene's germline CDR1 is DFQATT and CDR2 SNEGSKA (reference sequence). The CDR3 DNA reads TGCAGTGCTTTTGATCTAAGCAACTATGGCTACACCTTC. Protein: CSAFDLSNYGYTF.

This chain links TRBV4-1 with TRBJ1-5; D is possibly TRBD1 (5 bases). Per the germline V gene, CDR1 is MGHRA and CDR2 is YSYEKL. The CDR3 has 19 residues. The V gene lost 0 bases and the J gene lost 3 bases, with 21 bases spanning the gap. In DNA form, the CDR3 reads TGCGCCAGCAGCCAAGAACTCGGGGACGGCCCTGGGTTCAATCAGCCCCAGCATTTT. Its protein product is CASSQELGDGPGFNQPQHF.

This clonotype showed up many times. For the CDR3, the DNA is TGTGCCAGCAGACAGGCCGAATATGAGAACACTGAAGCTTTCTTT. Its protein product is CASRQAEYENTEAFF. J is TRBJ1-1 and V is TRBV6-1; D perhaps matches TRBD1 (5 bases). From germline, CDR1 is MNHNS and CDR2 SASEGT. The CDR3 is 15 amino acids. The V gene lost 6 bases and the J gene lost 1 base, with 15 bases spanning the gap.

This clonotype appeared a few times. The chain has TRBV11-2 and TRBJ2-2; D is unclear. This CDR3 region has 13 residues. V dropped 8 bases and J dropped 7 bases, with 14 bases sitting between them. Germline V gives CDR1 SGHAT, CDR2 FQNNGV. The chain's CDR3 is CASGQPWGGELFF. The DNA for the CDR3 is TGTGCCAGCGGCCAACCCTGGGGCGGGGAGCTGTTTTTT. The variable domain in full, completed from reference TRBV11-2 and TRBJ2-2, reads EAGVAQSPRYKIIEKRQSVAFWCNPISGHATLYWYQQILGQGPKLLIQFQNNGVVDDSQLPKDRFSAERLKGVDSTLKIQPAKLEDSAVYLCASGQPWGGELFFGEGSRLTVL.

There are a few counts of this clonotype. This chain links TRBV20-1 with TRBJ2-1; D gene uncertain. Germline V gene sequence: CDR1 DFQATT, CDR2 SNEGSKA (reference sequence). Trimming took 1 base from V and 0 from J, leaving 13 bases between them. This CDR3 is 16 amino acids long. The CDR3 sequence is CSARGYRSSSYNEQFF. The CDR3 DNA is TGCAGTGCTAGAGGTTATCGGTCTAGCTCCTACAATGAGCAGTTCTTC.

This clonotype was counted at least ten times. The chain has TRBV28 and TRBJ2-2; 7 positions match TRBD2. This CDR3 is 15 amino acids long. With 3 bases clipped from V and 5 bases from J, the junction kept 6 bases outside the gene matches. In germline, CDR1 is MDHEN, CDR2 SYDVKM. The CDR3 reads CASSLAGVVTGELFF. CDR3 nucleotides: TGTGCCAGCAGTTTGGCGGGAGTGGTGACCGGGGAGCTGTTTTTT.

This clonotype was detected only a few times. The chain employs TRBV20-1 and TRBJ2-1; 12 nucleotides agree with TRBD2. V shed 5 bases and J 6 bases; nucleotides not matched to a gene: 5. The CDR3 runs to 14 residues. Germline CDR1 and CDR2: DFQATT and SNEGSKA (reference sequence). The CDR3 nucleotides read TGCAGTGCTCAGACTAGCGGGAGAATCAATGAGCAGTTCTTC. It specifies CSAQTSGRINEQFF.

This CDR3 reads CASSYSSLLVPDTQYF. The CDR3 region has the DNA TGTGCCAGCAGTTACTCGTCCTTGTTAGTCCCAGATACGCAGTATTTT. The chain is built from TRBV6-5 and TRBJ2-3; D is undetermined. The V gene lost 0 bases and the J gene lost 4 bases, with 14 bases spanning the gap. Germline-derived CDR1 and CDR2 are MNHEY and SVGAGI. CDR3 length: 16 amino acids.

This clonotype was counted at least ten times. The chain links TRBV20-1 to TRBJ1-5; 9 nucleotides match TRBD1. This CDR3 is 15 amino acids long. In germline, CDR1 is DFQATT, CDR2 SNEGSKA (reference sequence). V shed 5 bases and J 2 bases; nucleotides not matched to a gene: 7. CDR3 region: CSARLTGGGNQPQHF. The CDR3 nucleotides read TGCAGTGCTCGCCTAACAGGGGGCGGCAATCAGCCCCAGCATTTT.